A single sample gave rise to the 27 T cell receptor beta chains below, sequenced in a study of pediatric ulcerative colitis. Produced via immunoSEQ multiplex PCR; TCRdb's table is partial and in-frame only. In the table there are roughly 70,000 clones, 86% of which are singletons. The specimen was blood. The receptors come from a boy between 5 and 17 years old with severe ulcerative colitis.

Details on this clone: The same CDR3 can be traced to other DNA sequences in this sample. The chain links TRBV9 to TRBJ2-7; perhaps TRBD1 as D (5 bases). V was shortened by 0 bases and J by 2 bases, with 9 bases between the two germline ends. Looked up from germline, CDR1 is SGDLS and CDR2 is YYNGEE. The length of the CDR3 is 14 residues. In DNA form, the CDR3 reads TGTGCCAGCAGCGTAGGGGGCGGACCCTACGAGCAGTACTTC. It is translated as CASSVGGGPYEQYF.

This clone was observed a few times. The CDR3 nucleotides read TGTGCCAGCTCACCACCGAACAGGGAAGGCTACACCTTC. It codes for CASSPPNREGYTF. The V and J genes are TRBV18 and TRBJ1-2, with TRBD1 as a possible D gene (6 bases). In germline, CDR1 is KGHSH, CDR2 LQKENI. This CDR3 contains 13 residues. Between the trimmed V and J ends, which lost 0 bases and 8 bases, there was a span of 10 bases.

This CDR3 reads CASSGRGGQGSYNEQFF. The CDR3 DNA follows: TGTGCCAGCAGCGGGCGTGGAGGACAGGGAAGCTACAATGAGCAGTTCTTC. The rearrangement joins TRBV7-8 to TRBJ2-1; 8 nucleotides align to TRBD1. Germline lookup yields CDR1 SGHVS and CDR2 FQNEAQ. The J segment lost 3 bases and the V segment lost 5 bases, leaving 12 bases of the junction unmatched. This CDR3 contains 17 residues.

This sequence joins TRBV5-1 and TRBJ1-4; D might be TRBD1 (6 bases). The germline CDR1 and CDR2 sequences are SGHRS and YFSETQ. The CDR3 is 16 residues long. The V end was cut by 3 bases, the J end by 0 bases, with 12 bases between. The CDR3 DNA reads TGCGCCAGCAGCTCCGGGGACACTTCAACTAATGAAAAACTGTTTTTT. Translated, it gives CASSSGDTSTNEKLFF.

This chain connects TRBV27 to TRBJ2-7; 10 nucleotides align to TRBD2. The junction had 9 bases not matched to a gene; V was cut back by 6 bases and J by 1 base. This CDR3 spans 16 amino acids. Germline V gives CDR1 MNHEY, CDR2 SMNVEV (reference sequence). CDR3 sequence (DNA): TGTGCCAGCAGACTCCCCTCTAGCGGGAGTTCCTACGAGCAGTACTTC. This translates into CASRLPSSGSSYEQYF.

The V call is TRBV10-3, the J call TRBJ1-5; D gene ambiguous. This CDR3 spans 15 amino acids. V was cut by 0 bases and J by 0 bases, with 6 bases left in between. CDR1 and CDR2 (germline): ENHRY, SYGVKD. In DNA, the CDR3 is TGTGCCATCAGTGAGTCCTACGATAGCAATCAGCCCCAGCATTTT. Protein: CAISESYDSNQPQHF.

CDR3 coding DNA: TGTGCCAGCAGCTTAGCACCATTCGGAGGGGACGCGAGCTACGAGCAGTACTTC. It codes for CASSLAPFGGDASYEQYF. The genes are TRBV7-8 and TRBJ2-7; tentative D call: TRBD2 (6 bases). The CDR3 totals 18 residues. Deletions cut 0 bases from V and 3 bases from J, with 21 bases between. CDR1 and CDR2 from the germline V gene are SGHVS and FQNEAQ.

This chain links TRBV7-2 with TRBJ2-7; 14 bases line up with TRBD2. In germline, CDR1 is SGHTA, CDR2 FQGNSA. The CDR3 totals 14 residues. The junction had 3 bases not matched to a gene; V was cut back by 5 bases and J by 6 bases. CDR3 amino acids: CASSGTSGSGEQYF. The CDR3 DNA sequence: TGTGCCAGCAGCGGGACTAGCGGGAGTGGCGAGCAGTACTTC.

This clone appeared once. The chain combines TRBV9 with TRBJ2-1; no clear D. V was cut by 1 base and J by 5 bases, with 7 bases left in between. CDR1 SGDLS and CDR2 YYNGEE come from the germline V gene. The CDR3 is 13 amino acids. For the CDR3, the DNA is TGTGCCAGCAGCGTATATGGTAACAATGAGCAGTTCTTC. Amino acid sequence: CASSVYGNNEQFF.

The chain carries TRBV27 and TRBJ2-1; D not resolved. The CDR3 runs 14 residues. The ends were cut back, 5 bases at V and 7 bases at J, with 15 bases in the middle. Germline-derived CDR1 and CDR2 are MNHEY and SMNVEV (reference sequence). DNA of the CDR3: TGTGCCAGCAGTCCCATCAGCATGGGAAATGAGCAGTTCTTC. Encoded protein: CASSPISMGNEQFF.

The V and J genes are TRBV7-9 and TRBJ2-2, with TRBD2 matching 8 bases. The V and J ends lost 5 bases and 4 bases, in that order; junction bases with no gene match: 9. The CDR3 has 16 amino acids. Germline assignment: CDR1 SEHNR and CDR2 FQNEAQ (reference sequence). This chain's CDR3 is CASSPETSVGTGELFF. CDR3 sequence (DNA): TGTGCCAGCAGCCCGGAGACTAGCGTGGGCACCGGGGAGCTGTTTTTT.

The rearrangement uses TRBV13 and TRBJ1-2; D might be TRBD1 (6 bases). This CDR3 spans 17 amino acids. The germline V gene encodes CDR1 PRHDT and CDR2 FYEKMQ (reference sequence). V lost 4 bases to trimming and J lost 0 bases, with 18 bases between them. The CDR3, as DNA: TGTGCCAGCAGCTCCACAGGGACGCGGGATGCTAACTATGGCTACACCTTC. Its translation: CASSSTGTRDANYGYTF.

The V call is TRBV21-1, the J call TRBJ2-2; the D call TRBD2 from the table was never checked on the DNA. TRBV21-1 is an annotated pseudogene. This CDR3 contains 16 residues. CDR3 region: CASSKTGLANTGELFF. The CDR3 nucleotides read TGTGCCAGCAGCAAAACGGGACTAGCGAACACCGGGGAGCTGTTTTTT.

The V call is TRBV9, the J call TRBJ2-5, with 9 bases identical to TRBD2. After removal of 0 bases from V and 4 bases from J, the junction contained 7 bases not matched to a gene. The CDR3 consists of 16 residues. Germline V gene data show CDR1 as SGDLS and CDR2 as YYNGEE. The CDR3 spells CASSVVGIAGVETQYF. The CDR3 DNA is TGTGCCAGCAGCGTAGTAGGGATAGCGGGAGTAGAGACCCAGTACTTC.

The V call is TRBV29-1, the J call TRBJ2-1, with D hard to call. V was clipped by 5 bases and J by 9 bases, with 11 bases between them. Germline V gives CDR1 SQVTM, CDR2 ANQGSEA. The CDR3 extends over 11 amino acids. The CDR3 DNA is TGCAGCGTTCCAAGAGGCGGTGAGCAGTTCTTC. As protein: CSVPRGGEQFF.

This rearrangement joins TRBV13 to TRBJ2-6; 11 bases agree with TRBD1. This CDR3 is 17 amino acids long. Germline V gene lookup returns CDR1 PRHDT and CDR2 FYEKMQ (reference sequence). The ends lost 7 bases at V and 4 bases at J; junction bases unmatched: 9. For the CDR3, the DNA is TGTGCCAGCACCTTTGGACAGGGGGCGCAGGGGGCCAACGTCCTGACTTTC. This translates into CASTFGQGAQGANVLTF.

V usage is TRBV15 and J usage is TRBJ2-1; D gene uncertain. Germline V gives CDR1 LNHNV, CDR2 YYDKDF (reference sequence). This CDR3 region has 12 residues. V was cut by 6 bases and J by 7 bases, with 10 bases left in between. CDR3 in DNA: TGTGCCACCAGTACCATATCGAATGAGCAGTTCTTC. Translating it yields CATSTISNEQFF.

The chain has TRBV15 and TRBJ1-2, with D maybe TRBD1 (5 bases). V dropped 2 bases and J dropped 4 bases, with 11 bases sitting between them. This CDR3 has 14 residues. Germline V gene sequence: CDR1 LNHNV, CDR2 YYDKDF (reference sequence). The DNA for the CDR3 is TGTGCCACCAGCAGATATGTAGGGGCCTATGGCTACACCTTC. Its protein is CATSRYVGAYGYTF.

This chain connects TRBV25-1 to TRBJ2-1; D is uncertain. Trimming cost V 4 bases and J 2 bases, with 9 bases left between them. Per germline, CDR1 MGHDK and CDR2 SYGVNS. The CDR3 contains 14 residues. The CDR3 DNA follows: TGTGCCAGCAGTGCAACCGCAACCTACAATGAGCAGTTCTTC. Translation gives CASSATATYNEQFF.

The chain recombines TRBV4-2 with TRBJ2-5; D is unresolved. The CDR3 length is 16 residues. Trimming cost V 1 base and J 1 base, with 13 bases left between them. Germline CDR1 LGHNA, CDR2 YNFKEQ. The CDR3 nucleotides are TGTGCCAGCAGCCAAGCCCTCTTACTCGGCCAAGAGACCCAGTACTTC. Amino acid sequence: CASSQALLLGQETQYF.

This chain joins TRBV14 and TRBJ2-3; 9 positions match TRBD2. The CDR3 is 16 residues long. J was trimmed by 6 bases and V by 1 base; bases with no gene match: 8. Germline loops: CDR1 SGHDN, CDR2 FVKESK. The CDR3 is CASSQAAGGIADTQYF. The CDR3 DNA sequence: TGTGCCAGCAGCCAAGCTGCGGGAGGGATCGCGGATACGCAGTATTTT.

This rearrangement joins TRBV7-8 to TRBJ2-2, with a weak D call TRBD1 (6 bases). The CDR3 has 18 residues. In germline, CDR1 is SGHVS, CDR2 FQNEAQ. The ends were cut back, 5 bases at V and 3 bases at J, with 22 bases in the middle. The CDR3 DNA reads TGTGCCAGCAGCCAACTACGTTACAGGGTCGGTGACACCGGGGAGCTGTTTTTT. It is translated as CASSQLRYRVGDTGELFF.

The gene calls are TRBV4-3 and TRBJ2-7; no definite D call. Germline CDR1 reads LGHNA; CDR2 reads YSLEER. The length of the CDR3 is 14 residues. The V end lost 1 base, the J end lost 3 bases, and 10 bases lay between the germline ends. The DNA of the CDR3 is TGCGCCAGCAGCCAAGGCGATTGGGGCTACGAGCAGTACTTC. This sequence encodes CASSQGDWGYEQYF.

The V and J genes are TRBV6-4 and TRBJ2-1; D uncertain. There are 10 residues in the CDR3. The V and J ends lost 10 bases and 5 bases respectively, with 6 bases between them. Germline values: CDR1 MRHNA, CDR2 SNTAGT. CDR3 amino acids: CATVDNEQFF. The DNA for the CDR3 is TGTGCCACCGTGGACAATGAGCAGTTCTTC.

The chain combines TRBV9 with TRBJ2-1, with D tentatively TRBD2 (5 bases). Germline loops: CDR1 SGDLS, CDR2 YYNGEE. The CDR3 is made up of 15 amino acids. V gave up 0 bases and J gave up 2 bases, with 9 bases separating them. The CDR3 bases are TGTGCCAGCAGCGTAGGAGCGGCCGCCTACAATGAGCAGTTCTTC. Protein product: CASSVGAAAYNEQFF.

CDR3 region: CASSFEAPLDEQFF. In DNA, the CDR3 is TGCGCCAGCAGCTTCGAGGCCCCTTTAGATGAGCAGTTCTTC. The chain couples TRBV5-1 to TRBJ2-1; D is ambiguous. Trimming left V 2 bases short and J 8 bases short, with 14 bases between. There are 14 residues in the CDR3. Germline V CDR1 and CDR2: SGHRS, YFSETQ.

The rearrangement joins TRBV11-2 to TRBJ2-7; TRBD1 aligns across 8 bases. Germline CDR1 reads SGHAT; CDR2 reads FQNNGV. The CDR3 has 14 residues. V lost 2 bases, J lost 5 bases, and 5 bases stayed unmatched. Here the CDR3 reads CASSLRQGYDEQYF. The CDR3 DNA reads TGTGCCAGCAGCTTACGACAGGGGTACGACGAGCAGTACTTC.